These 5 T cell receptor beta chains were all obtained from the same sample, sequenced in a study of blood T cell repertoires in COVID-19. TCRdb keeps only in-frame clones here, not all; method: immunoSEQ multiplex PCR. The table has some 150,000 clones, about 87% seen once. Sequenced sample: peripheral blood. These receptors were taken from a man aged 50-59 years with active COVID-19.

V usage is TRBV18 and J usage is TRBJ2-1; possibly TRBD1 for D (6 bases). The CDR3 loop spans 15 amino acids. Germline CDR1 and CDR2: KGHSH and LQKENI. V was pared by 2 bases and J by 9 bases, with 17 bases between. The CDR3 DNA reads as TGTGCCAGCTCACCAACCCAGGGGAGTCTGATTGAGCAGTTCTTC. Translation: CASSPTQGSLIEQFF. The entire variable domain, with the rest obtained from reference TRBV18 and TRBJ2-1, is as follows: NAGVMQNPRHLVRRRGQEARLRCSPMKGHSHVYWYRQLPEEGLKFMVYLQKENIIDESGMPKERFSAEFPKEGPSILRIQQVVRGDSAAYFCASSPTQGSLIEQFFGPGTRLTVL.

The CDR3 nucleotides read TGTGCCAGCACCACTAGAAAGGTACTAGCGGGGAGCTACGAGCAGTACTTC. It yields the protein CASTTRKVLAGSYEQYF. The chain uses TRBV7-8 and TRBJ2-7; 10 positions match TRBD2. This CDR3 has 17 amino acids. V was pared by 7 bases and J by 3 bases, with 15 bases of the junction left unmatched. Per the germline V gene, CDR1 is SGHVS and CDR2 is FQNEAQ. Full variable domain (missing parts from reference TRBV7-8 and TRBJ2-7): GAGVSQSPRYKVAKRGQDVALRCDPISGHVSLFWYQQALGQGPEFLTYFQNEAQLDKSGLPSDRFFAERPEGSVSTLKIQRTQQEDSAVYLCASTTRKVLAGSYEQYFGPGTRLTVT.

The chain carries TRBV27 and TRBJ2-7; 7 bases are shared with TRBD2. Trimming took 0 bases from V and 4 from J; bases not matched to a gene: 3. Germline V gene data show CDR1 as MNHEY and CDR2 as SMNVEV (reference sequence). The CDR3 is 14 residues long. The CDR3 loop reads CASSLSVSGYEQYF. CDR3 DNA: TGTGCCAGCAGTTTATCGGTTAGCGGGTACGAGCAGTACTTC.

The genes are TRBV6-5 and TRBJ2-3, with TRBD1 matching over 9 bases. This CDR3 is built from 15 residues. The J segment lost 2 bases and the V segment lost 4 bases, leaving 4 bases of the junction unmatched. Germline CDR1 is MNHEY and CDR2 is SVGAGI. CDR3 in DNA: TGTGCCAGCAGTTCCGGGACAGGGACCACAGATACGCAGTATTTT. Its translation is CASSSGTGTTDTQYF.

The chain employs TRBV29-1 and TRBJ2-7, with a possible D match to TRBD2 (5 bases). The germline CDR1 and CDR2 sequences are SQVTM and ANQGSEA. The CDR3 length is 15 residues. Trimming pared 0 bases from V and 5 bases from J, leaving 17 bases between. CDR3 amino acids: CSVEDSGEYYDEQYF. For the CDR3, the DNA is TGCAGCGTTGAAGATTCCGGGGAGTATTACGACGAGCAGTACTTC.